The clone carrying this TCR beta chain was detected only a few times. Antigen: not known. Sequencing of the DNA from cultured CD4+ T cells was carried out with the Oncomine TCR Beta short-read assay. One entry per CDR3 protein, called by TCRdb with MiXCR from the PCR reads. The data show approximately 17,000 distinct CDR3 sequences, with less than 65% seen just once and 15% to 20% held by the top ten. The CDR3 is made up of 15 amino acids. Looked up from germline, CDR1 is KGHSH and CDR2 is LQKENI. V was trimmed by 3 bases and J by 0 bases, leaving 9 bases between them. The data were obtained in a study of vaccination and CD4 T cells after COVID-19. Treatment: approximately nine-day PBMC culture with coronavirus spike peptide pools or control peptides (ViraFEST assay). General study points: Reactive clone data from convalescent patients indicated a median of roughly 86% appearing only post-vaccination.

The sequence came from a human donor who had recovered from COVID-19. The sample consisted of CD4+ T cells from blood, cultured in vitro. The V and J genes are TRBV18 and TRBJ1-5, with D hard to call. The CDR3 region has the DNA TGTGCCAGCTCACCGTCCGAGTATAGCAATCAGCCCCAGCATTTT. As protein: CASSPSEYSNQPQHF.